Included here is one T cell receptor (beta chain) sequence, with context. Its antigen is not known. This entry is derived from a study of siplizumab effects on memory and regulatory T cells. Points from the study as a whole: Naive T cells, seemingly more diverse than memory cells, seemed major alloresponse contributors. Versus around 30% in controls, the mappable alloreactive CD4+ clones averaged approximately 69% Treg-derived with siplizumab. Only a minor fraction of alloreactive clones mapped to unstimulated subsets.

The table came from immunoSEQ multiplex PCR; TCRdb's copy has only in-frame clones and leaves some out. Found here are some 100,000 clones, 91% of them singletons; the top ten hold approximately 0.15%. This CDR3 is 16 amino acids long. In germline, CDR1 is MGHRA, CDR2 YSYEKL. V lost 4 bases and J lost 11; bases outside the gene matches: 12. The chain is built from TRBV4-1 and TRBJ1-6; TRBD1 agrees at 9 bases. The clonotype comes from a human donor in good health. The source material was CD4+ T cells sorted from blood. The CDR3 nucleotides are TGCGCCAGCAGCCCAACTCGGGACAGGGAGAGGCCACCCCTCCACTTT. Encoded protein: CASSPTRDRERPPLHF.